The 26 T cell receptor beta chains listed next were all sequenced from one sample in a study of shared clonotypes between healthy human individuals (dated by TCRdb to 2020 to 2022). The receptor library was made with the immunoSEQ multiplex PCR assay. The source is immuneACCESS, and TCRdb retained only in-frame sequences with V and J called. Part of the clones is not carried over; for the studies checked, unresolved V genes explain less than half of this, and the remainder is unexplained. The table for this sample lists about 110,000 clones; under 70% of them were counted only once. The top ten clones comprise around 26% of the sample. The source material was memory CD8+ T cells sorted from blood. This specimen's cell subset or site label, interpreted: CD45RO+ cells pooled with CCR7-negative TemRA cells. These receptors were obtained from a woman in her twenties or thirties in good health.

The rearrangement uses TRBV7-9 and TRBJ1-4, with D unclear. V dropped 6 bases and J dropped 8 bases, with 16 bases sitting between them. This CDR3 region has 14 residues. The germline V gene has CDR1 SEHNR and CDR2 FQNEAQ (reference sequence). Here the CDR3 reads CASRDRGLAEKLFF. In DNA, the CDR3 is TGTGCCAGCAGGGACCGGGGTCTTGCCGAAAAACTGTTTTTT.

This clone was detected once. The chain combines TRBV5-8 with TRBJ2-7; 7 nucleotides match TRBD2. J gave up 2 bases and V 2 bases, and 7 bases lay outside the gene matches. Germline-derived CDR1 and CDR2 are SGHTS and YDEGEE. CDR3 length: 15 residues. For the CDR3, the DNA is TGTGCCAGCAGCTTTCCTACGGGAGGTACCTACGAGCAGTACTTC. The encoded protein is CASSFPTGGTYEQYF.

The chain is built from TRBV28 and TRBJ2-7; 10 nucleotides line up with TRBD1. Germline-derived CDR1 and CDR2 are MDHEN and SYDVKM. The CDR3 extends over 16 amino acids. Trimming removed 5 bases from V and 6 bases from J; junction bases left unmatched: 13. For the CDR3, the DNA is TGTGCCAGCAGTCCCCCATCTGGGACAGGGGAGGCCGAGCAGTACTTC. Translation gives CASSPPSGTGEAEQYF.

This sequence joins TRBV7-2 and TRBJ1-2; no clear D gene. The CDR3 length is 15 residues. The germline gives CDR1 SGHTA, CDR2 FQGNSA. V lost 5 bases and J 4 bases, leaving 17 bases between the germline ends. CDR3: CASSPWRTVGYGYTF. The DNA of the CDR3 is TGTGCCAGCAGCCCATGGCGGACGGTGGGCTATGGCTACACCTTC.

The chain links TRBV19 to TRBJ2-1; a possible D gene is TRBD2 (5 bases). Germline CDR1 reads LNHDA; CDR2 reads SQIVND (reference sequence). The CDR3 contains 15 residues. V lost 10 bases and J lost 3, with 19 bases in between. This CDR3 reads CATSSRSGIYNEQFF. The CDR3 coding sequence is TGTGCCACCTCCTCGAGGAGCGGCATCTACAATGAGCAGTTCTTC. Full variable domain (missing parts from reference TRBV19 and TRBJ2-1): DGGITQSPKYLFRKEGQNVTLSCEQNLNHDAMYWYRQDPGQGLRLIYYSQIVNDFQKGDIAEGYSVSREKKESFPLTVTSAQKNPTAFYLCATSSRSGIYNEQFFGPGTRLTVL.

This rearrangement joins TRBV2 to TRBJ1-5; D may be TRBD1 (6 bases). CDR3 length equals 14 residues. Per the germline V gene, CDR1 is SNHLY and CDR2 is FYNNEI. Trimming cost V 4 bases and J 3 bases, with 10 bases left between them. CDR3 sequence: CASSGGDINQPQHF. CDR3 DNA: TGTGCCAGCAGTGGGGGGGACATCAATCAGCCCCAGCATTTT.

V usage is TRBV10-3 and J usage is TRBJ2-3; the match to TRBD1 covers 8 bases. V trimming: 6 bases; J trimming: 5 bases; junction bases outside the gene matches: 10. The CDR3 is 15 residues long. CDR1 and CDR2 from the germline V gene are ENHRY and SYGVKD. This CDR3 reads CAIRRDRGPLDTQYF. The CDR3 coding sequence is TGTGCCATCAGAAGAGACAGGGGTCCCTTAGATACGCAGTATTTT.

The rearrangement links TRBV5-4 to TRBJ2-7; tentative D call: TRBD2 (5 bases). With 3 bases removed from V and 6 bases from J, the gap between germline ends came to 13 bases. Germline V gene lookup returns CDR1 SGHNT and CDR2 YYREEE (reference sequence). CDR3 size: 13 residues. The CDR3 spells CASSSSFAGEQYF. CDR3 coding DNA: TGTGCCAGCAGCTCCTCTTTCGCGGGCGAGCAGTACTTC.

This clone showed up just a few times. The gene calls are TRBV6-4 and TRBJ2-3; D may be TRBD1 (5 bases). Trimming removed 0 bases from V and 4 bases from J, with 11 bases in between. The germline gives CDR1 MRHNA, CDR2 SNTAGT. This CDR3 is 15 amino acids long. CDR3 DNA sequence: TGTGCCAGCAGTGACTCGACCTCAGGGTCAGATACGCAGTATTTT. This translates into CASSDSTSGSDTQYF.

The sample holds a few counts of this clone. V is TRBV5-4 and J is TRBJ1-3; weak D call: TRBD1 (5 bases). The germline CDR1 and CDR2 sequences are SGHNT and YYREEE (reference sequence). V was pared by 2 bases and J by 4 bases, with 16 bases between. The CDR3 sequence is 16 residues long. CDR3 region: CASSFMGGVMGNTIYF. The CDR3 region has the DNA TGTGCCAGCAGCTTTATGGGAGGGGTAATGGGAAACACCATATATTTT. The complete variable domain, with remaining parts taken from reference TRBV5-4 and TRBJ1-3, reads ETGVTQSPTHLIKTRGQQVTLRCSSQSGHNTVSWYQQALGQGPQFIFQYYREEENGRGNFPPRFSGLQFPNYSSELNVNALELDDSALYLCASSFMGGVMGNTIYFGEGSWLTVV.

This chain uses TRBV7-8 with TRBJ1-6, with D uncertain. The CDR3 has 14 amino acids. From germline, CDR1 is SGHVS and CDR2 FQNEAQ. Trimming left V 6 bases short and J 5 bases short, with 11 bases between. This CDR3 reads CASSERSDNSPLHF. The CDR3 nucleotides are TGTGCCAGCAGTGAAAGGAGTGATAATTCACCCCTCCACTTT. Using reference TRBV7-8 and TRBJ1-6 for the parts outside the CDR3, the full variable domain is GAGVSQSPRYKVAKRGQDVALRCDPISGHVSLFWYQQALGQGPEFLTYFQNEAQLDKSGLPSDRFFAERPEGSVSTLKIQRTQQEDSAVYLCASSERSDNSPLHFGNGTRLTVT.

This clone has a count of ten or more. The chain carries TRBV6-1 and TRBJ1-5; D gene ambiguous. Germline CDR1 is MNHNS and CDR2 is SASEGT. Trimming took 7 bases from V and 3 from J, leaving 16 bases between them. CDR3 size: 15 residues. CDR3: CASTNGPEANQPQHF. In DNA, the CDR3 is TGTGCCAGCACCAATGGGCCCGAAGCCAATCAGCCCCAGCATTTT.

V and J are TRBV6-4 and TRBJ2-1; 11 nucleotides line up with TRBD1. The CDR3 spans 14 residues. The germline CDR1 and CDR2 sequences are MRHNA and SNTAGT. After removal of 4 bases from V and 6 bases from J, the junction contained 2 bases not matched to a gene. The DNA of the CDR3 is TGTGCCAGCAGTGTGGGGACAGGGGGCAATGAGCAGTTCTTC. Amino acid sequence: CASSVGTGGNEQFF.

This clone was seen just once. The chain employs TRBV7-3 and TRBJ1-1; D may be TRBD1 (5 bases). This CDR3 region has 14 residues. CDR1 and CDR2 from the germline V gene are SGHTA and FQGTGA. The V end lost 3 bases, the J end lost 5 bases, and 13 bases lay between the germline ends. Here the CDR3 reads CASSLRAGSTEAFF. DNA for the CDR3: TGTGCCAGCAGCTTGAGGGCAGGGTCGACTGAAGCTTTCTTT.

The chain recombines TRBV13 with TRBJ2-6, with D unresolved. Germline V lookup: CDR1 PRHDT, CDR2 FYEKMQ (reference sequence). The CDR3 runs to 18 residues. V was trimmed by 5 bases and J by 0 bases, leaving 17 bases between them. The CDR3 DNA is TGTGCCAGCAGCCAAGAGCGATCGGGTACCTCTGGGGCCAACGTCCTGACTTTC. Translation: CASSQERSGTSGANVLTF.

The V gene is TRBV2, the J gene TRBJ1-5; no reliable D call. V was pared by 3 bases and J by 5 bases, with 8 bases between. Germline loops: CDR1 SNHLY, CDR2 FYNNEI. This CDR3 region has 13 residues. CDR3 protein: CASSDFVDQPQHF. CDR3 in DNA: TGTGCCAGCAGTGACTTCGTGGATCAGCCCCAGCATTTT. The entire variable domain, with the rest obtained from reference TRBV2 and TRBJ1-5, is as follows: EPEVTQTPSHQVTQMGQEVILRCVPISNHLYFYWYRQILGQKVEFLVSFYNNEISEKSEIFDDQFSVERPDGSNFTLKIRSTKLEDSAMYFCASSDFVDQPQHFGDGTRLSIL.

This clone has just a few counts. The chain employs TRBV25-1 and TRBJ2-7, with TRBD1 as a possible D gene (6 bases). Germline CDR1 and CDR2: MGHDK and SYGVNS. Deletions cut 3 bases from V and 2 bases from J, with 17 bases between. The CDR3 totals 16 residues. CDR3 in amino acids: CASSDTPGALTYEQYF. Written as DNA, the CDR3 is TGTGCCAGCAGTGACACTCCAGGGGCCCTTACCTACGAGCAGTACTTC.

The CDR3 DNA is TGTGCCTGGAGCGCATGGAGGGGAGTGAACTCCTACGAGCAGTACTTC. This encodes CAWSAWRGVNSYEQYF. This chain connects TRBV30 to TRBJ2-7; D might be TRBD2 (6 bases). The V end was cut by 3 bases, the J end by 0 bases, with 18 bases between. The CDR3 covers 16 residues. Germline CDR1 and CDR2: GTSNPN and SVGIG (reference sequence).

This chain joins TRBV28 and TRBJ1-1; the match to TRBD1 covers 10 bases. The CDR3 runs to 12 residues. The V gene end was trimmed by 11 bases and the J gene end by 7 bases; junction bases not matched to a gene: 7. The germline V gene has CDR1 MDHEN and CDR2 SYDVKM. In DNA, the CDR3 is TGTGCCGTGGGACAGGGGTATTTTGAAGCTTTCTTT. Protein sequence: CAVGQGYFEAFF.

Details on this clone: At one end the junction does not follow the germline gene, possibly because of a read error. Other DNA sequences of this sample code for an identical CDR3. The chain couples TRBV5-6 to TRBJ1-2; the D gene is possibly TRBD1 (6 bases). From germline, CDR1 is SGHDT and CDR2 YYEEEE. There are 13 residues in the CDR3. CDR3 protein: CASTLGGNYGYTF. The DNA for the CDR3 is TGTGCCAGCACCTTGGGGGGCAACTATGGCTACACCTTC.

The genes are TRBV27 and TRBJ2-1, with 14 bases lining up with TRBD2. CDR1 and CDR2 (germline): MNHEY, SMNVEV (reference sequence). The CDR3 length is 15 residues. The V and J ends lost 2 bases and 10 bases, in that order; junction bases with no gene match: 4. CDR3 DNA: TGTGCCAGCAGTTTAGGGACTAGCGGGAGAGGGGAGCAGTTCTTC. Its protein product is CASSLGTSGRGEQFF.

CDR3 DNA sequence: TGTGCCAGCGGTAGCGGGATGGGGGAGACCCAGTACTTC. Its translation: CASGSGMGETQYF. V gene TRBV13 combines with J gene TRBJ2-5; 8 positions agree with TRBD2. The CDR3 is made up of 13 amino acids. Germline CDR1 PRHDT, CDR2 FYEKMQ (reference sequence). The V and J ends lost 8 bases and 5 bases, in that order; junction bases with no gene match: 7.

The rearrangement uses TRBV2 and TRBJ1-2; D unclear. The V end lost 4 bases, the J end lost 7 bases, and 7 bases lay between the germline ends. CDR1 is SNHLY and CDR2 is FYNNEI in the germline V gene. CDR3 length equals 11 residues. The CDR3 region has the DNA TGTGCCAGCAGTGTTGGGGTTGGCTACACCTTC. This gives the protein CASSVGVGYTF.

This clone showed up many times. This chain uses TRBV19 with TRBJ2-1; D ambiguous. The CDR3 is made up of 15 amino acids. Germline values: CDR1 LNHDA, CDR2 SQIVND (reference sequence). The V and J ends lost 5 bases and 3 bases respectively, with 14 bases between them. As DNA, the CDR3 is TGTGCCAGTAGTGCGCGCTCGGGTTACTACAATGAGCAGTTCTTC. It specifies CASSARSGYYNEQFF.

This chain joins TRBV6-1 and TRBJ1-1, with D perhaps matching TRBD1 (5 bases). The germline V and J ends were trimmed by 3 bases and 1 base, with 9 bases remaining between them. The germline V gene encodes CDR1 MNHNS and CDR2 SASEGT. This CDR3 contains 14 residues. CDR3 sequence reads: CASSEAGENTEAFF. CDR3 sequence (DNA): TGTGCCAGCAGTGAGGCGGGGGAGAACACTGAAGCTTTCTTT.

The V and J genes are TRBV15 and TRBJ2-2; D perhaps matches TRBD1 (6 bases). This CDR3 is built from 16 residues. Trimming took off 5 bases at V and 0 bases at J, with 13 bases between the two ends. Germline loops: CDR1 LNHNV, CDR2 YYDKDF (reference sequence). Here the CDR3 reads CATSSTGTTNTGELFF. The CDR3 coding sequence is TGTGCCACCAGCTCAACCGGGACAACGAACACCGGGGAGCTGTTTTTT. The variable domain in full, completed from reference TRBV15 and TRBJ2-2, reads DAMVIQNPRYQVTQFGKPVTLSCSQTLNHNVMYWYQQKSSQAPKLLFHYYDKDFNNEADTPDNFQSRRPNTSFCFLDIRSPGLGDTAMYLCATSSTGTTNTGELFFGEGSRLTVL.